Described below is a single TCR beta chain sequence and its context. Its antigen is unknown. TCRdb keeps only in-frame clones here, not all; method: immunoSEQ multiplex PCR. The profile shows fewer than 1.6 million clones, around 98.5% of them singletons. These data come from a study of shared clonotypes between healthy human individuals. As for the study in general: Donors consisted of a couple of women and a few men between 18 and 49. CD4 naive and CD4 memory each took three plates per donor, while CD8 naive took two and CD8 memory one.

Overall study findings and caveats: Blood was the sole source, and tissue repertoires probably differ.

Germline values: CDR1 LNHDA, CDR2 SQIVND (reference sequence). V lost 5 bases to trimming and J lost 7 bases, with 8 bases between them. The CDR3 covers 11 residues. The sample consisted of naive CD4+ T cells sorted from blood. Sample subset: CD45RA+ positively selected. The rearrangement links TRBV19 to TRBJ1-2, with D unclear. The origin of this receptor is a man aged 25-45 years in good health. The CDR3 coding sequence is TGTGCCAGTAGTTCCAGACCTGGCTACACCTTC. It codes for CASSSRPGYTF.